Below, 22 T cell receptor beta chains from the same sample are listed, as sequenced in a study of blood T cell repertoires in COVID-19. The assay was immunoSEQ multiplex PCR, and TCRdb's table has in-frame clones only and misses some. This table has around 250,000 clones, around 81% appearing once. Material: peripheral blood. Source of these receptors: a young man who had recovered from COVID-19.

This rearrangement joins TRBV28 to TRBJ2-4, with D perhaps matching TRBD1 (5 bases). V was cut by 1 base and J by 0 bases, with 10 bases left in between. The CDR3 contains 16 residues. Germline-derived CDR1 and CDR2 are MDHEN and SYDVKM. The CDR3 here is CASSLYGQGAKNIQYF. DNA for the CDR3: TGTGCCAGCAGTTTATATGGGCAGGGAGCCAAAAACATTCAGTACTTC.

This sequence joins TRBV12-3 or TRBV12-4 and TRBJ2-7; D ambiguous. V was pared by 3 bases and J by 1 base, with 7 bases between. The CDR3 is 13 residues long. The CDR3 region is CASSFEQSYEQYV. The CDR3 bases are TGTGCCAGCAGTTTTGAACAGTCCTACGAGCAGTACGTC.

This chain links TRBV2 with TRBJ1-2; D perhaps matches TRBD1 (5 bases). V was clipped by 3 bases and J by 11 bases, with 13 bases between them. The CDR3 has 12 amino acids. Germline V gene sequence: CDR1 SNHLY, CDR2 FYNNEI. The DNA of the CDR3 is TGTGCCAGCAGTGACAGGGAAAATCGGTACACCTTC. It is translated as CASSDRENRYTF.

This clone was found a few times. One junction end disagrees with the germline gene, perhaps due to a read error. This rearrangement joins TRBV29-1 to TRBJ2-1, with D perhaps matching TRBD1 (6 bases). CDR1 is SQVTM, CDR2 ANQGSEA, per germline. The CDR3 runs 13 residues. As DNA, the CDR3 is TGCAGCATTGACTTTAGGGGGTACAATGAGCAGTTCTTC. As protein: CSIDFRGYNEQFF.

CDR3 sequence: CASSQEKGLSSTDTQYF. CDR3 DNA sequence: TGCGCCAGCAGCCAAGAGAAGGGACTATCGAGCACAGATACGCAGTATTTT. The V call is TRBV4-1, the J call TRBJ2-3, with 7 bases that match TRBD2. The CDR3 contains 17 residues. Germline loops: CDR1 MGHRA, CDR2 YSYEKL. Germline trimming cut 0 bases from V and 0 bases from J; bases unmatched to any gene: 6.

Turning to this clone: Other DNA sequences in this sample translate to the same CDR3. The rearrangement links TRBV6-5 to TRBJ2-1, with 9 bases fitting TRBD2. Germline-derived CDR1 and CDR2 are MNHEY and SVGAGI. The CDR3 spans 14 residues. The J segment lost 7 bases and the V segment lost 6 bases, leaving 7 bases of the junction unmatched. CDR3 amino acids: CASRPGLAGNEQFF. The CDR3 DNA reads TGTGCCAGCAGGCCGGGACTAGCAGGTAATGAGCAGTTCTTC.

V gene TRBV7-3 combines with J gene TRBJ2-1, with 8 bases lining up with TRBD1. Unmatched junction bases numbered 3, after V lost 5 bases and J lost 6 bases. The CDR3 runs to 13 residues. Germline V gene sequence: CDR1 SGHTA, CDR2 FQGTGA. CDR3 nucleotides: TGTGCCAGCAGCACGACAGGGGCCAATGAGCAGTTCTTC. This translates into CASSTTGANEQFF.

The V gene is TRBV11-2, the J gene TRBJ1-5; no clear D gene. This CDR3 contains 13 residues. V lost 5 bases to trimming and J lost 2 bases, with 7 bases between them. The germline CDR1 and CDR2 sequences are SGHAT and FQNNGV. The chain's CDR3 is CASSREGNQPQHF. CDR3 DNA: TGTGCCAGCAGCCGTGAGGGCAATCAGCCCCAGCATTTT.

The chain is built from TRBV19 and TRBJ1-5, with no clear D. Looked up from germline, CDR1 is LNHDA and CDR2 is SQIVND (reference sequence). V shed 7 bases and J shed 0 bases, with 10 bases lying between them. The length of the CDR3 is 14 residues. The CDR3 DNA reads TGTGCCAGTACCGGGGTAGATAGCAATCAGCCCCAGCATTTT. The encoded protein is CASTGVDSNQPQHF.

The chain combines TRBV27 with TRBJ1-2, with 9 bases that match TRBD1. This CDR3 comprises 17 residues. Germline CDR1 reads MNHEY; CDR2 reads SMNVEV (reference sequence). V lost 5 bases and J lost 4; bases outside the gene matches: 14. The CDR3 sequence: CASSIRQGGSHVYGYTF. DNA for the CDR3: TGTGCCAGCAGTATACGACAGGGGGGATCCCATGTCTATGGCTACACCTTC.

V gene TRBV6-6 combines with J gene TRBJ2-1; D call uncertain. This CDR3 region has 16 residues. Germline V gives CDR1 MNHNY, CDR2 SVGAGI (reference sequence). Between the trimmed V and J ends, which lost 5 bases and 0 bases, there was a span of 14 bases. CDR3 loop: CASSLHEASSYNEQFF. CDR3 DNA sequence: TGTGCCAGCAGTCTACACGAAGCTAGCTCCTACAATGAGCAGTTCTTC.

The chain recombines TRBV6-2 or TRBV6-3 with TRBJ2-1, with a tentative D call TRBD2 (5 bases). Trimming pared 0 bases from V and 9 bases from J, leaving 9 bases between. Per the germline V gene, CDR1 is MNHEY and CDR2 is SVGEGT. The CDR3 is 13 residues long. The DNA of the CDR3 is TGTGCCAGCAGTTACTCGGCTGGGAGTGAGCAGTTCTTC. Encoded protein: CASSYSAGSEQFF.

The CDR3 DNA reads TGCGCCAGCAGCCGCTCCGCAGTTTACAATGAGCAGTTCTTC. It translates to CASSRSAVYNEQFF. The chain is built from TRBV4-1 and TRBJ2-1; D remains unclear. This CDR3 is 14 amino acids long. Germline V lookup: CDR1 MGHRA, CDR2 YSYEKL. V was clipped by 4 bases and J by 4 bases, with 11 bases between them.

This chain connects TRBV2 to TRBJ1-2; TRBD1 matches at 7 bases. The junction had 11 bases not matched to a gene; V was cut back by 5 bases and J by 8 bases. From germline, CDR1 is SNHLY and CDR2 FYNNEI. This CDR3 is 14 amino acids long. CDR3 loop: CASSSTGNAYGYTF. In nucleotides, the CDR3 is TGTGCCAGCAGTTCGACAGGGAACGCATACGGCTACACCTTC. Filled out from reference TRBV2 and TRBJ1-2, the complete variable domain reads EPEVTQTPSHQVTQMGQEVILRCVPISNHLYFYWYRQILGQKVEFLVSFYNNEISEKSEIFDDQFSVERPDGSNFTLKIRSTKLEDSAMYFCASSSTGNAYGYTFGSGTRLTVV.

V usage is TRBV9 and J usage is TRBJ1-2; D is ambiguous. The germline V gene has CDR1 SGDLS and CDR2 YYNGEE. Trimming took off 0 bases at V and 11 bases at J, with 20 bases between the two ends. The CDR3 runs 15 residues. CDR3 sequence (DNA): TGTGCCAGCAGCGTAGATCTTAGGGAGGGATACCGGTACACCTTC. This translates into CASSVDLREGYRYTF.

J is TRBJ2-3 and V is TRBV15; 8 nucleotides agree with TRBD2. CDR3 length: 16 amino acids. Germline V lookup: CDR1 LNHNV, CDR2 YYDKDF (reference sequence). Trimming cost V 0 bases and J 1 base; bases outside gene matches: 3. The CDR3 nucleotides are TGTGCCACCAGCAGAGATTGGCGGGGGGGCACAGATACGCAGTATTTT. This translates into CATSRDWRGGTDTQYF.

This rearrangement joins TRBV6-5 to TRBJ2-7; 10 bases are a match to TRBD1. J gave up 3 bases and V 4 bases, and 3 bases lay outside the gene matches. This CDR3 spans 14 amino acids. CDR1 MNHEY and CDR2 SVGAGI come from the germline V gene. The CDR3 is CASSSRDRGYEQYV. CDR3 DNA sequence: TGTGCCAGCAGTTCCCGGGACAGGGGCTACGAGCAGTACGTC.

This chain uses TRBV12-5 with TRBJ1-2, with 7 bases fitting TRBD1. The CDR3 is made up of 14 amino acids. Losses at the gene ends were 6 bases for V and 3 bases for J; bases not matched to a gene: 7. In germline, CDR1 is LGHNT, CDR2 FRNRAP. The CDR3 DNA sequence: TGTGCTAGTGGAAGAGCAACAGGGGACTATGGCTACACCTTC. It specifies CASGRATGDYGYTF.

The chain uses TRBV6-5 and TRBJ2-3, with D possibly being TRBD2 (6 bases). From germline, CDR1 is MNHEY and CDR2 SVGAGI. Trimming stripped 10 bases from V and 2 bases from J, with 13 bases between. The CDR3 extends over 13 amino acids. The CDR3 nucleotides read TGTGCCACCGGCCGGGACTCCACAGATACGCAGTATTTT. Translated: CATGRDSTDTQYF.

The J gene is TRBJ1-4, the V gene TRBV5-6, with D perhaps matching TRBD1 (5 bases). This CDR3 comprises 14 residues. V lost 0 bases, J lost 8 bases, and 11 bases lay in between. Germline CDR1 and CDR2: SGHDT and YYEEEE. CDR3 sequence (DNA): TGTGCCAGCAGCTTGGGGGTACAGGACGAAAAACTGTTTTTT. Amino acid sequence: CASSLGVQDEKLFF. Using reference TRBV5-6 and TRBJ1-4 for the parts outside the CDR3, the full variable domain is DAGVTQSPTHLIKTRGQQVTLRCSPKSGHDTVSWYQQALGQGPQFIFQYYEEEERQRGNFPDRFSGHQFPNYSSELNVNALLLGDSALYLCASSLGVQDEKLFFGSGTQLSVL.

The DNA for the CDR3 is TGTGCCAGCAGTTTAGGGGGCCAATACCTTGATGGCTACACCTTC. This sequence encodes CASSLGGQYLDGYTF. This chain joins TRBV28 and TRBJ1-2; weak D call: TRBD1 (6 bases). The germline V gene encodes CDR1 MDHEN and CDR2 SYDVKM. This CDR3 has 15 amino acids. V gave up 2 bases and J gave up 6 bases, with 16 bases separating them.

This clone was detected only once. The chain uses TRBV7-9 and TRBJ1-2; 7 nucleotides agree with TRBD1. This CDR3 has 17 residues. V lost 7 bases, J lost 4 bases, and 18 bases stayed unmatched. Per the germline V gene, CDR1 is SEHNR and CDR2 is FQNEAQ (reference sequence). CDR3 sequence: CASTQGSHRGRFYGYTF. The CDR3 coding sequence is TGTGCCAGCACTCAGGGGTCGCACAGGGGCCGTTTCTATGGCTACACCTTC.